The TCR beta chain described here comes from a study of blood T cell dynamics during melanoma immunotherapy. Libraries were prepared by immunoSEQ multiplex PCR; TCRdb keeps only in-frame clonotypes and omits some of them. The table lists 7,000 or so clones, 80% of them singletons. As to time point: pre-treatment baseline. This TCR was sampled from a human donor with melanoma. The specimen was blood, collected from a patient treated with checkpoint blockade.

This chain's CDR3 is CASSELSGTSGANVLTF. CDR3 in DNA: TGTGCCAGCAGTGAACTTTCAGGAACATCTGGGGCCAACGTCCTGACTTTC. This chain links TRBV2 with TRBJ2-6; no clear D. V shed 2 bases and J shed 1 base, with 12 bases lying between them. Looked up from germline, CDR1 is SNHLY and CDR2 is FYNNEI. The CDR3 consists of 17 residues.